The 29 T cell receptor beta chains below all came from one sample that was sequenced in a study of CD8+ T cells in alopecia areata listed by TCRdb under 2018. In light of the paper, this sample's time point label describes: around 24 weeks on oral tofacitinib. What this sample's treatment or condition label stands for: oral pan-JAK inhibitor, 5-10 mg twice daily. Libraries were built with the immunoSEQ multiplex PCR assay. RNA was extracted from all samples and reverse transcribed into cDNA, which served as template for TCR sequencing. Here the immuneACCESS table is served through TCRdb, limited to in-frame sequences with V and J called. Missing clones are a known gap in these copies; in checked studies unresolved V genes cover under half, and the rest lacks a known reason. This sample gives over 150,000 clones in total; about three fifths of them show up just once. Approximately 12% of the sample comes from the top ten.

The sequencing here drew on CD8+ T cells sorted from blood, taken at week 24, from a patient treated with tofacitinib. The receptors come from a human donor with alopecia areata.

V usage is TRBV27 and J usage is TRBJ1-2; possibly TRBD1 for D (6 bases). The CDR3 runs 15 residues. The germline V gene has CDR1 MNHEY and CDR2 SMNVEV (reference sequence). Trimming removed 4 bases from V and 4 bases from J, with 16 bases in between. CDR3 DNA sequence: TGTGCCAGCAGTTCCCTAGGGGGGCTTACCTATGGCTACACCTTC. Protein: CASSSLGGLTYGYTF.

This chain uses TRBV7-2 with TRBJ2-3; 7 nucleotides agree with TRBD1. The CDR3 runs 17 residues. Germline V gives CDR1 SGHTA, CDR2 FQGNSA. The J segment lost 4 bases and the V segment lost 5 bases, leaving 15 bases of the junction unmatched. The CDR3 nucleotides read TGTGCCAGCAGCCTACCCGACAGACAGGGTGTTGCAGATACGCAGTATTTT. Protein product: CASSLPDRQGVADTQYF. Drawing the rest from reference TRBV7-2 and TRBJ2-3, the complete variable domain is GAGVSQSPSNKVTEKGKDVELRCDPISGHTALYWYRQSLGQGLEFLIYFQGNSAPDKSGLPSDRFSAERTGGSVSTLTIQRTQQEDSAVYLCASSLPDRQGVADTQYFGPGTRLTVL.

This clone was seen only a few times. The DNA is omitted, as the CDR3 cannot be located on it reliably, and the CDR3 follows TCRdb's listing. The chain carries TRBV7-9 and TRBJ2-3; the table names TRBD1, a call not compared with the DNA. Germline CDR1 SEHNR, CDR2 FQNEAQ (reference sequence). Ends included, the CDR3 has 16 residues. This chain's CDR3 is CASSSSDRYFTDTQYF.

The chain links TRBV5-1 to TRBJ2-6, with D unresolved. This CDR3 comprises 14 residues. Deletions cut 6 bases from V and 3 bases from J, with 10 bases between. Germline CDR1 and CDR2: SGHRS and YFSETQ. In nucleotides, the CDR3 is TGCGCCAGCATGCTAAGGATTGGGGCCAACGTCCTGACTTTC. Protein sequence: CASMLRIGANVLTF.

The rearrangement joins TRBV6-5 to TRBJ2-5; D ambiguous. This CDR3 has 11 amino acids. The germline gives CDR1 MNHEY, CDR2 SVGAGI. Trimming took off 6 bases at V and 6 bases at J, with 8 bases between the two ends. The CDR3 DNA reads as TGTGCCAGCAGCCGAGGACAGACCCAGTACTTC. This codes for CASSRGQTQYF.

This clone is a singleton in its sample. The V and J genes are TRBV5-1 and TRBJ1-1; no definite D call. This CDR3 is 11 amino acids long. V lost 7 bases, J lost 4 bases, and 8 bases lay in between. From germline, CDR1 is SGHRS and CDR2 YFSETQ. CDR3 nucleotide sequence: TGCGCCAGCGCTGGCGGCACTGAAGCTTTCTTT. This translates into CASAGGTEAFF.

In this sample, this clone turned up a few times. The chain joins TRBV7-9 to TRBJ2-1; D gene unclear. CDR1 and CDR2 from the germline V gene are SEHNR and FQNEAQ (reference sequence). The CDR3 totals 14 residues. The V and J ends lost 5 bases and 5 bases respectively, with 13 bases between them. The CDR3 is CASSLPLGNNEQFF. CDR3 DNA: TGTGCCAGCAGCCTACCGCTTGGGAACAATGAGCAGTTCTTC.

This clone was observed at least ten times. The chain carries TRBV19 and TRBJ2-1, with D tentatively TRBD2 (5 bases). V lost 2 bases and J lost 6, with 14 bases in between. Germline V gene lookup returns CDR1 LNHDA and CDR2 SQIVND (reference sequence). There are 15 residues in the CDR3. Here the CDR3 reads CASSINGGSLNEQFF. CDR3 nucleotides: TGTGCCAGTAGTATAAACGGAGGATCCCTCAATGAGCAGTTCTTC. Together with reference TRBV19 and TRBJ2-1, the CDR3 gives the full variable domain: DGGITQSPKYLFRKEGQNVTLSCEQNLNHDAMYWYRQDPGQGLRLIYYSQIVNDFQKGDIAEGYSVSREKKESFPLTVTSAQKNPTAFYLCASSINGGSLNEQFFGPGTRLTVL.

The chain's CDR3 is CSVWTGGRQYF. The CDR3 DNA follows: TGCAGCGTTTGGACAGGGGGAAGGCAGTATTTT. The chain uses TRBV29-1 and TRBJ2-3; 10 positions agree with TRBD1. V lost 5 bases, J lost 11 bases, and 4 bases stayed unmatched. This CDR3 spans 11 amino acids. Germline lookup yields CDR1 SQVTM and CDR2 ANQGSEA.

The rearrangement joins TRBV25-1 to TRBJ2-7; 11 nucleotides agree with TRBD2. From germline, CDR1 is MGHDK and CDR2 SYGVNS. The CDR3 loop spans 13 amino acids. The V and J ends lost 4 bases and 13 bases, in that order; junction bases with no gene match: 9. CDR3 bases: TGTGCCAGCAGTGGACTAGCGGGGCCTACGTACTACTTC. Protein: CASSGLAGPTYYF.

This clone was seen ten or more times. The chain couples TRBV2 to TRBJ2-7, with a possible D match to TRBD1 (5 bases). V shed 4 bases and J shed 3 bases, with 10 bases lying between them. Germline CDR1 and CDR2: SNHLY and FYNNEI. The CDR3 contains 13 residues. The CDR3 is CASSGTDNYEQYF. For the CDR3, the DNA is TGTGCCAGCAGTGGGACGGACAACTACGAGCAGTACTTC.

A few counts support this clone. The rearrangement uses TRBV19 and TRBJ1-5; maybe TRBD1 (5 bases). The CDR3 length is 13 residues. Germline V gives CDR1 LNHDA, CDR2 SQIVND (reference sequence). V was shortened by 6 bases and J by 6 bases, with 12 bases between the two germline ends. The CDR3 region has the DNA TGTGCCAGTAGCGCAGGGTTCAGTCAGCCCCAGCATTTT. Residues: CASSAGFSQPQHF.

This clone was seen more than once but under ten times. The chain has TRBV5-1 and TRBJ2-7; TRBD1 agrees at 9 bases. J lost 5 bases, V lost 1 base, and 4 bases had no gene match. This CDR3 is 14 amino acids long. CDR1 SGHRS and CDR2 YFSETQ come from the germline V gene. The CDR3 DNA reads TGCGCCAGCAGCTTGACAGGGGGCACCCACGAGCAGTACTTC. Translation gives CASSLTGGTHEQYF.

This clone was observed a handful of times. This chain connects TRBV14 to TRBJ2-3, with 9 bases aligning to TRBD2. V dropped 3 bases and J dropped 8; count of bases not matched to a gene: 3. CDR1 and CDR2 (germline): SGHDN, FVKESK. This CDR3 comprises 13 residues. This chain's CDR3 is CASSHETSGTQYF. The CDR3 nucleotides read TGTGCCAGCAGCCATGAGACTAGCGGTACGCAGTATTTT. The whole variable domain, filled in from reference TRBV14 and TRBJ2-3, reads EAGVTQFPSHSVIEKGQTVTLRCDPISGHDNLYWYRRVMGKEIKFLLHFVKESKQDESGMPNNRFLAERTGGTYSTLKVQPAELEDSGVYFCASSHETSGTQYFGPGTRLTVL.

The chain employs TRBV7-9 and TRBJ2-1, with no clear D. Germline CDR1 is SEHNR and CDR2 is FQNEAQ (reference sequence). This CDR3 has 16 residues. V was pared by 4 bases and J by 8 bases, with 21 bases between. The CDR3 sequence: CASSSTTISMVDEQFF. The CDR3 DNA sequence: TGTGCCAGCAGCTCCACCACTATATCGATGGTCGATGAGCAGTTCTTC.

V is TRBV9 and J is TRBJ2-3; TRBD2 might be the D (5 bases). CDR1 is SGDLS and CDR2 is YYNGEE in the germline V gene. Deletions cut 0 bases from V and 5 bases from J, with 13 bases between. This CDR3 region has 15 residues. The CDR3 loop reads CASSVGGSVGDTQYF. The DNA of the CDR3 is TGTGCCAGCAGCGTAGGTGGGAGTGTGGGAGATACGCAGTATTTT.

This clone was counted a single time. This rearrangement joins TRBV6-6 to TRBJ1-6; 8 bases are a match to TRBD1. Germline V gives CDR1 MNHNY, CDR2 SVGAGI (reference sequence). The ends lost 6 bases at V and 6 bases at J; junction bases unmatched: 7. This CDR3 is built from 15 residues. The CDR3 region has the DNA TGTGCCAGCAGCCAGGACAGGGCCAGTAATTCACCCCTCCACTTT. Translated: CASSQDRASNSPLHF.

J is TRBJ2-5 and V is TRBV27; 9 positions match TRBD1. Looked up from germline, CDR1 is MNHEY and CDR2 is SMNVEV (reference sequence). The J segment lost 3 bases and the V segment lost 5 bases, leaving 16 bases of the junction unmatched. The CDR3 has 18 residues. This CDR3 is CASSPWTGAEGPKETQYF. CDR3 nucleotide sequence: TGTGCCAGCAGTCCCTGGACAGGGGCGGAGGGGCCGAAAGAGACCCAGTACTTC.

In regard to this clone: The same CDR3 arises from other DNA sequences in this sample as well. The J gene is TRBJ2-3, the V gene TRBV7-9; D is unresolved. The CDR3 is 12 residues long. Germline loops: CDR1 SEHNR, CDR2 FQNEAQ (reference sequence). The V and J ends lost 0 bases and 2 bases respectively, with 0 bases between them. The CDR3 sequence is CASSLATDTQYF. The CDR3 nucleotides read TGTGCCAGCAGCTTAGCCACAGATACGCAGTATTTT.

The chain recombines TRBV28 with TRBJ2-7; 9 bases are shared with TRBD1. Germline V gives CDR1 MDHEN, CDR2 SYDVKM. The J segment lost 5 bases and the V segment lost 6 bases, leaving 14 bases of the junction unmatched. This CDR3 comprises 16 residues. The CDR3 loop reads CASSRDRVIEGDEQYF. The CDR3 DNA follows: TGTGCCAGCAGCCGGGACAGGGTAATAGAAGGTGACGAGCAGTACTTC.

This chain joins TRBV6-1 and TRBJ1-2; D ambiguous. This CDR3 is 14 amino acids long. The V gene lost 2 bases and the J gene lost 4 bases, with 11 bases spanning the gap. The germline gives CDR1 MNHNS, CDR2 SASEGT. The CDR3 bases are TGTGCCAGCAGTGAATGGGCACAGTCCTATGGCTACACCTTC. Translated, it gives CASSEWAQSYGYTF.

Only one count was recorded for this clone. V is TRBV30 and J is TRBJ1-5; no definite D call. V was shortened by 0 bases and J by 1 base, with 13 bases between the two germline ends. CDR3 length equals 16 residues. Germline lookup yields CDR1 GTSNPN and CDR2 SVGIG (reference sequence). CDR3 protein: CAWSVSFSLSNQPQHF. CDR3 nucleotides: TGTGCCTGGAGTGTTTCCTTTAGTTTAAGCAATCAGCCCCAGCATTTT.

The chain combines TRBV2 with TRBJ2-3; a weak D match, TRBD1 (5 bases). The CDR3 runs to 15 residues. CDR1 and CDR2 from the germline V gene are SNHLY and FYNNEI. V was pared by 0 bases and J by 2 bases, with 9 bases between. This chain's CDR3 is CASSEAGQYTDTQYF. The CDR3 DNA sequence: TGTGCCAGCAGTGAAGCGGGGCAATACACAGATACGCAGTATTTT.

The chain is built from TRBV5-6 and TRBJ2-7; no clear D. From germline, CDR1 is SGHDT and CDR2 YYEEEE. The germline V and J ends were trimmed by 0 bases and 6 bases, with 7 bases remaining between them. CDR3 length equals 12 residues. CDR3 nucleotide sequence: TGTGCCAGCAGCTTGGGACCGTCCGAGCAGTACTTC. Translated, it gives CASSLGPSEQYF.

V gene TRBV7-6 combines with J gene TRBJ2-3, with D unclear. Germline V lookup: CDR1 SGHVS, CDR2 FNYEAQ. This CDR3 is 12 amino acids long. V lost 6 bases and J lost 6, with 10 bases in between. The CDR3 DNA is TGTGCCAGCAGTCACAGCCGGGATACGCAGTATTTT. This codes for CASSHSRDTQYF.

This chain connects TRBV5-1 to TRBJ1-3; D is uncertain. CDR1 and CDR2 from the germline V gene are SGHRS and YFSETQ. V was clipped by 0 bases and J by 2 bases, with 6 bases between them. The CDR3 runs 14 residues. CDR3 nucleotide sequence: TGCGCCAGCAGCTTGGACCCAACTGGAAACACCATATATTTT. Protein sequence: CASSLDPTGNTIYF.

The DNA for the CDR3 is TGCAGCGTTGAAGAAGAAGGGGGCAGCGGTTACGAGCAGTACTTC. Translation: CSVEEEGGSGYEQYF. The chain couples TRBV29-1 to TRBJ2-7, with 7 bases aligning to TRBD1. The CDR3 runs to 15 residues. Germline V gene sequence: CDR1 SQVTM, CDR2 ANQGSEA. V dropped 0 bases and J dropped 4; count of bases not matched to a gene: 9.

This clone was seen only a few times. The rearrangement uses TRBV27 and TRBJ1-5; D is perhaps TRBD1 (6 bases). The CDR3 has 15 residues. Trimming left V 5 bases short and J 5 bases short, with 16 bases between. CDR1 and CDR2 from the germline V gene are MNHEY and SMNVEV (reference sequence). As DNA, the CDR3 is TGTGCCAGCAGTCCCCTGGGGGGCGCGGATCAGCCCCAGCATTTT. This encodes CASSPLGGADQPQHF.

The chain has TRBV7-6 and TRBJ1-1; the match to TRBD1 covers 7 bases. CDR3 length: 14 amino acids. Germline V lookup: CDR1 SGHVS, CDR2 FNYEAQ. J lost 0 bases, V lost 3 bases, and 1 base had no gene match. The CDR3 DNA reads TGTGCCAGCAGCTTGGGACAGATGAACACTGAAGCTTTCTTT. The encoded protein is CASSLGQMNTEAFF.